Listed below are T cell receptor beta chains from one sample, sequenced in a study of T cells expressing NK-cell markers. TCRdb re-called the 5' RACE reads and gives one entry per CDR3 protein, without DNA. This repertoire comprises about 260,000 distinct CDR3 sequences; its ten largest clones make up 4% to 4.5%. Sequenced: blood T cells: a sorted CD56 or NKG2C T cell subset, CD4+ or CD8+ T cells, or bulk PBMC T cells (not recorded which). The receptors were gathered from a woman aged 18 to 69 in good health. The CDR3 runs from the conserved cysteine through the conserved F or W. Fields, in order: J gene, V gene, CDR3 protein.

TRBJ1-3,TRBV20-1,CSATDKTEGNTIYF
TRBJ2-3,TRBV7-9,CASSLKGTSGTDTQYF
TRBJ2-2,TRBV9,CASNLNTGELFF
TRBJ2-2,TRBV20-1,CSARSGLHTGELFF
TRBJ2-7,TRBV7-2,CASSSGLAGGMYEQYF
TRBJ1-2,TRBV7-9,CASSLAGQGASYGYTF
TRBJ2-1,TRBV6-2/TRBV6-3,CASSYAAQGEQFF
TRBJ1-2,TRBV24-1,CATSDQGTGNKLNGYTF
TRBJ2-3,TRBV6-1,CASKGIGSTDTQYF
TRBJ1-2,TRBV10-2,CASSVRGNPYGYTF
TRBJ1-6,TRBV5-4,CASSLERIPNSPLHF
TRBJ2-3,TRBV27,CASSSLNTQYF
TRBJ2-2,TRBV18,CASSPASGPNTGELFF
TRBJ2-2,TRBV20-1,CSAYGRDTGELFF
TRBJ2-7,TRBV28,CASSLTGANMVYEQYF
TRBJ2-3,TRBV20-1,CSPWPWLVGGDTQYF
TRBJ1-1,TRBV28,CASSLPGTGATEAFF
TRBJ2-2,TRBV7-8,CASRPTSGTLVGELFF
TRBJ2-3,TRBV7-2,CASSLVVTDTQYF
TRBJ2-7,TRBV28,CASSPSGTGLGKYF